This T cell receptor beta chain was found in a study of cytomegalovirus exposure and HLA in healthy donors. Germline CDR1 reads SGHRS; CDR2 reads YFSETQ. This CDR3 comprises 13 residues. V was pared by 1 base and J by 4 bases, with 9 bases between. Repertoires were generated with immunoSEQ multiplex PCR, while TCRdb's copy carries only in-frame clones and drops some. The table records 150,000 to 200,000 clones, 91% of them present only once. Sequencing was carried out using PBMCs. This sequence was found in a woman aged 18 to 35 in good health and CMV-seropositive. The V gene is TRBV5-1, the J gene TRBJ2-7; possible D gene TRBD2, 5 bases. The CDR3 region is CASSLLGEYEQYF. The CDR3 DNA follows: TGCGCCAGCAGCTTGCTTGGGGAGTACGAGCAGTACTTC.